This T cell receptor beta chain was sequenced for a study of blood T cells in healthy people across ages. This clonotype came up a few times. Using a J-beta primer mix together with a sample-barcoded 5' primer, a second PCR was run for about 7 to 12 cycles. Via MiXCR, TCRdb re-called the 5' RACE reads, giving one row per CDR3 protein. The sample yields approximately 800,000 distinct CDR3 sequences, around 25% seen once. The junction had 7 bases not matched to a gene; V was cut back by 7 bases and J by 0 bases. The germline V gene encodes CDR1 SQVTM and CDR2 ANQGSEA. The length of the CDR3 is 14 residues. These data also formed part of another study, on T cells of mothers and their children. That report adds: The overlap seen between related mothers and children slightly exceeded that of unrelated pairs, though not significantly.

Source material: blood. The chain joins TRBV29-1 to TRBJ2-7; 9 nucleotides align to TRBD1. The TCR originated in a boy under 18 in good health. DNA of the CDR3: TGCAGCGCAAGTCCGACAGGGGGCTCCTACGAGCAGTACTTC. This sequence encodes CSASPTGGSYEQYF.